This passage covers 6 T cell receptor beta chains from one sample sequenced in a study of human T cells and chemical hapten exposure. TCRdb recomputed calls from the RACE reads with MiXCR, one row per CDR3 protein. The data contain under 50,000 distinct CDR3 sequences, roughly 9.5% of them singletons. The time point here: patch test 3, about 24 weeks after DPC sensitization. Treatment indicated: therapeutic diphenylcyclopropenone sensitization with weekly scalp DPC. Total RNA was extracted from unfractionated whole blood. The material was whole blood, obtained in connection with sensitization to the hapten diphenylcyclopropenone (DPC). The receptors come from a man aged 45-65 years with alopecia areata. Some clones in this sample may be carry-over from other donors' samples.

About this clonotype: With a much larger clone just one base away, this may be a read error. The chain carries TRBV6-6 and TRBJ2-7, with D perhaps TRBD1 or TRBD2 (5 bases each). There are 15 residues in the CDR3. Germline lookup yields CDR1 MNHNY and CDR2 SVGAGI (reference sequence). The CDR3 nucleotides are TGTGCCAGCAGCCCCCGGGACCTAAGCTCCTACGAGCAGCACTTC. Amino acids: CASSPRDLSSYEQHF.

The table lists this clonotype with many counts. The rearrangement uses TRBV5-1 and TRBJ1-1; a weak D match, TRBD1 (5 bases). Trimming cost V 4 bases and J 2 bases, with 12 bases left between them. Germline V CDR1 and CDR2: SGHRS, YFSETQ. The CDR3 runs 14 residues. The CDR3 protein is CASSLNTGNTEAFF. CDR3 in DNA: TGCGCCAGCAGCCTGAATACAGGTAACACTGAAGCTTTCTTT.

This clonotype was seen ten or more times. The V and J genes are TRBV25-1 and TRBJ2-5; 11 bases align to TRBD2. This CDR3 is built from 16 residues. From germline, CDR1 is MGHDK and CDR2 SYGVNS. J was trimmed by 5 bases and V by 6 bases; bases with no gene match: 11. The CDR3 protein is CASSLTSGSGTETQYF. The CDR3 DNA reads TGTGCCAGCAGCCTCACTAGCGGGAGCGGTACGGAGACCCAGTACTTC.

The V and J genes are TRBV25-1 and TRBJ2-3; TRBD2 is a possible D gene (5 bases). The germline CDR1 and CDR2 sequences are MGHDK and SYGVNS. V dropped 2 bases and J dropped 0 bases, with 9 bases sitting between them. CDR3 length: 15 amino acids. The DNA of the CDR3 is TGTGCCAGCAGTGAAGGAGGTGGGAGCACAGATACGCAGTATTTT. This translates into CASSEGGGSTDTQYF.

The sample holds many counts of this clonotype. This rearrangement joins TRBV10-3 to TRBJ2-3; 9 nucleotides agree with TRBD1. The trim removed 7 bases at V and 3 bases at J, leaving 8 bases unmatched. The CDR3 is 15 residues long. Germline V lookup: CDR1 ENHRY, CDR2 SYGVKD. DNA of the CDR3: TGTGCCATCACTAAAACAGGGGGCGGAACAGATACGCAGTATTTT. Translation gives CAITKTGGGTDTQYF.

This clonotype turned up a few times. The J gene is TRBJ2-1, the V gene TRBV9; the D is unclear. The CDR3 is made up of 15 amino acids. V was cut by 2 bases and J by 4 bases, with 13 bases left in between. Germline V gene sequence: CDR1 SGDLS, CDR2 YYNGEE. CDR3 nucleotides: TGTGCCAGCAGCGTCCCAGCTAGTGGGTACAATGAGCAGTTCTTC. Its translation is CASSVPASGYNEQFF.